This T cell receptor beta chain is drawn from a study of somatic mutations in cytotoxic T cells in rheumatoid arthritis. Study conclusions and caveats: The antigen targets of the expanded CD8+ clones lacked identification.

Positive magnetic bead selection separated CD4+ and CD8+ cells, and flow cytometry confirmed purity. Notes on this clone: What it binds is not known.

Profiled with immunoSEQ multiplex PCR; TCRdb holds only in-frame clones, not every one. The table records under 7,500 clones, roughly four fifths of them present only once. Germline V gene sequence: CDR1 PRHDT, CDR2 FYEKMQ (reference sequence). Trimming stripped 5 bases from V and 7 bases from J, with 14 bases between. This CDR3 spans 14 amino acids. The clonotype was recovered from a woman in her sixties in good health. The sequenced sample was CD8+ T cells sorted from blood. The V call is TRBV13, the J call TRBJ1-4; a weak D match, TRBD1 (5 bases). The DNA of the CDR3 is TGTGCCAGCAGCCCGGCACTTAGGGGTGAAAAACTGTTTTTT. Translating gives CASSPALRGEKLFF.